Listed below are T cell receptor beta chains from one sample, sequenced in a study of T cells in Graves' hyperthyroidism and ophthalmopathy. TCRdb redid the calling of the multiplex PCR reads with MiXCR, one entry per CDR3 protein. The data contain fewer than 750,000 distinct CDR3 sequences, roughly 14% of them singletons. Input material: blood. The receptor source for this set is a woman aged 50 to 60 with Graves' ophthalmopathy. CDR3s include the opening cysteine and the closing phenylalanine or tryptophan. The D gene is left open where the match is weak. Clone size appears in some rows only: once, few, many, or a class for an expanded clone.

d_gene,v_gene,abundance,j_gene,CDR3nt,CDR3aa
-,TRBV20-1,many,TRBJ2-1,TGCAGTGCCTCGCCGGAGGGGTACAATGAGCAGTTCTTC,CSASPEGYNEQFF
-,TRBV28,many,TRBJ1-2,TGTGCCAGCTACAGCAACTATGGCTACACCTTC,CASYSNYGYTF
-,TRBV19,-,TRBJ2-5,TGTGCCAGTAGTACGACAGGCTCAGAGACCCAGTACTTC,CASSTTGSETQYF
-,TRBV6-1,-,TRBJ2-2,TGTGCCAGCAGAGAGGTTCAGGACACCGGGGAGCTGTTTTTT,CASREVQDTGELFF
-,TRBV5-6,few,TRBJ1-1,TGTGCCAGCAGCATTCCGGGACAATGGAACACTGAAGCTTTCTTT,CASSIPGQWNTEAFF
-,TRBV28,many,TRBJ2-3,TGTGCCAGCAGTTTATTTGACGTCGCAGATACGCAGTATTTT,CASSLFDVADTQYF
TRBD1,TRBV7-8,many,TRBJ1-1,TGTGCCAGCAGCACCCGGACAGGGATGAACACTGAAGCTTTCTTT,CASSTRTGMNTEAFF
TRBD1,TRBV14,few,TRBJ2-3,TGTGCCAGCAGCCCGAACAGGGGACCACTTAGCACAGATACGCAGTATTTT,CASSPNRGPLSTDTQYF
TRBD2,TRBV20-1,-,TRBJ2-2,TGCAGTGCGCTGACTAGCCATAACACCGGGGAGCTGTTTTTT,CSALTSHNTGELFF
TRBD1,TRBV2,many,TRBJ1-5,TGTGCCAGCAGTGAAGGGGCAGGGGGCGTTCAGCCCCAGCATTTT,CASSEGAGGVQPQHF
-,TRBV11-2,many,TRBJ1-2,TGTGCCAGCAGCTCCGTAAAGCCGTTGCAGGGATACTATGGCTACACCTTC,CASSSVKPLQGYYGYTF
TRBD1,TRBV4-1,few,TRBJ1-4,TGCGCCAGCAGCCAAGGAATTACACCGGGACAGGGGTCGGAAAAACTGTTTTTT,CASSQGITPGQGSEKLFF
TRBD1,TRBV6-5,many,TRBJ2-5,TGTGCCAGCAGTTACTCGTCCGGACCGGGACAGATCCAAGAGACCCAGTACTTC,CASSYSSGPGQIQETQYF
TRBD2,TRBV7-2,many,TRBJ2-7,TGTGCCAGCAGCTTAGTGACTAGCTACTACGAGCAGTACTTC,CASSLVTSYYEQYF
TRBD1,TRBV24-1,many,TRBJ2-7,TGTGCCACCAGTGGTCCGGGACAGGGGACCTACGAGCAGTACTTC,CATSGPGQGTYEQYF
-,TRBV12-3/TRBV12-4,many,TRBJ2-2,TGTGCCAGCAGTTGGCAACAGGAGTCCGGGGAGCTGTTTTTT,CASSWQQESGELFF
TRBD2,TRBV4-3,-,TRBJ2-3,TGCGCCAGCAGCCAAGGGACTAGCGGGAGTTATACGCAGTATTTT,CASSQGTSGSYTQYF
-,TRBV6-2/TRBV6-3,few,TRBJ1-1,TGTGCCAGCAGTTACCTGGGAGGCCCCATAAACACTGAAGCTTTCTTT,CASSYLGGPINTEAFF
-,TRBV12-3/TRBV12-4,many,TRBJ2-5,TGTGCCAGCAGTTTCAGGGGGGCGGAGACCCAGTACTTC,CASSFRGAETQYF
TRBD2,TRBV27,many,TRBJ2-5,TGTGCCAGCAGGACGGGACTAGCGGGGGGTCGGGAAGAGACCCAGTACTTC,CASRTGLAGGREETQYF